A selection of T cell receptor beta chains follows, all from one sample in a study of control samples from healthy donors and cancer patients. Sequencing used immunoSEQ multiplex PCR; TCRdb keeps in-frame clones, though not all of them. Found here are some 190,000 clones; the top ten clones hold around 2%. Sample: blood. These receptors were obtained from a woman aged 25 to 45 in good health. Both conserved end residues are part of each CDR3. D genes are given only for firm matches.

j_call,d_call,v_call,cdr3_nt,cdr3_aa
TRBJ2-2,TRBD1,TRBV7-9,TGTGCCAGCAGCTTCGGACAGGGTAGCAGGGAGCTGTTTTTT,CASSFGQGSRELFF
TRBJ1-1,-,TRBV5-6,TGTGCCAGCAGCTTGGCAGGGACCACTGAAGCTTTCTTT,CASSLAGTTEAFF
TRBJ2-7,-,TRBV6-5,TGTGCCAGCAGTTACACCCCGGTCAGGTATAACGAGCAGTACTTC,CASSYTPVRYNEQYF
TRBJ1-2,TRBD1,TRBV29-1,TGCAGCGTTGGTGGACAGGACTATGGCTACACCTTC,CSVGGQDYGYTF
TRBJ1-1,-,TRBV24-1,TGTGCCACCAGTGATTATACTCGGGGGAACACTGAAGCTTTCTTT,CATSDYTRGNTEAFF
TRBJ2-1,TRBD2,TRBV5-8,TGTGCCAGCAGCACCTCCGGGAGGGTCACGGAGTTCTTC,CASSTSGRVTEFF
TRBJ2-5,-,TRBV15,TGTGCCACCAGCAGAGTGGGAATGGGTTTCGGGGTTAGGAGAAAAGAGACCCAGTACTTC,CATSRVGMGFGVRRKETQYF
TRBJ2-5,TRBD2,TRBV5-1,TGCGCCAGCGGGGGACTAGCGGGGTTCCAAGAGACCCAGTACTTC,CASGGLAGFQETQYF
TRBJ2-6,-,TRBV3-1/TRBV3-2,TGTGCCAGCAGCCAAGATAAGACCGGGGGTCAAAGGACCAGGGCCAACGTCCTGACTTTC,CASSQDKTGGQRTRANVLTF
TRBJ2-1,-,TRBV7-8,TGTGCCAGCAGCTTAGATCGACAAATCGATGAGCAGTTCTTC,CASSLDRQIDEQFF
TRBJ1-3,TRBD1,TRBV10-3,TGTGCCATCAGTGTCACGGGACAGGCAAACACCATATATTTT,CAISVTGQANTIYF
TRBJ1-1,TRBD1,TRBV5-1,TGCGCCAGCAGCCCAGGGACAGGGAACACTGAAGCTTTCTTT,CASSPGTGNTEAFF
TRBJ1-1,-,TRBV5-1,TGCGCCAGCAGCTTGGTGGGGGTCACGAACACTGAAGCTTTCTTT,CASSLVGVTNTEAFF
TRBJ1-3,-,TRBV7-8,TGTGCCAGCAGCTTATCAGGGCAGGGTGGAAACACCATATATTTT,CASSLSGQGGNTIYF
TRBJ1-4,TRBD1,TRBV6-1,TGTGCCAGCAGTGAGACCGGGACAGGAAATGAAAAACTGTTTTTT,CASSETGTGNEKLFF
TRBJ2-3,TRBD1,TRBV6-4,TGTGCCAGCAGTGACTCACAGGGGGGCACAGATACGCAGTATTTT,CASSDSQGGTDTQYF
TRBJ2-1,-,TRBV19,TGTGCCAGTAGTATAGACCTTTTCGGGCCATACAATGAGCAGTTCTTC,CASSIDLFGPYNEQFF
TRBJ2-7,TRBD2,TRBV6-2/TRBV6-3,TGTGCCAGCAGTTTCCCGGGGGGGCCTGTAAGCTCCTACGAGCAGTACTTC,CASSFPGGPVSSYEQYF
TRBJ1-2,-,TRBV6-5,TGTGCCAGCAGTTACGGTTATGGCTACACCTTC,CASSYGYGYTF